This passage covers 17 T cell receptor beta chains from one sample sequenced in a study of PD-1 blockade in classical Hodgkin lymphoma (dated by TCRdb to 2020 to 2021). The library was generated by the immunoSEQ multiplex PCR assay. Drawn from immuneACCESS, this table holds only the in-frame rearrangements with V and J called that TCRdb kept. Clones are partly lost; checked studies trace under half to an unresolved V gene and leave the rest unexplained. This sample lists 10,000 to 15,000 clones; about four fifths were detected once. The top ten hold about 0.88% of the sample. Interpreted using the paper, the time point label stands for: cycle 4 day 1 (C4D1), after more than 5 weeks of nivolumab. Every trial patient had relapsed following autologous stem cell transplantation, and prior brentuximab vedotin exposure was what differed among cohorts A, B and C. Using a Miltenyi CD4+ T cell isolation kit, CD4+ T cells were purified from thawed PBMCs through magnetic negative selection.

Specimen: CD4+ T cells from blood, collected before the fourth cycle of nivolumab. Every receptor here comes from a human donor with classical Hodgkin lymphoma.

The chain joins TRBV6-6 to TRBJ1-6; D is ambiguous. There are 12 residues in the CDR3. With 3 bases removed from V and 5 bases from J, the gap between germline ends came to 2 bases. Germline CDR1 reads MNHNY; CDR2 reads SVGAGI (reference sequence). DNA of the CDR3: TGTGCCAGCAGTTATGATAATTCACCCCTCCACTTT. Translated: CASSYDNSPLHF.

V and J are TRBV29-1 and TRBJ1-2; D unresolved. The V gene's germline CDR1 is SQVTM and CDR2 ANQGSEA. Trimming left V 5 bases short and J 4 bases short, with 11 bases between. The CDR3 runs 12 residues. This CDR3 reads CSVWGGIYGYTF. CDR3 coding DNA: TGCAGCGTTTGGGGAGGGATCTATGGCTACACCTTC.

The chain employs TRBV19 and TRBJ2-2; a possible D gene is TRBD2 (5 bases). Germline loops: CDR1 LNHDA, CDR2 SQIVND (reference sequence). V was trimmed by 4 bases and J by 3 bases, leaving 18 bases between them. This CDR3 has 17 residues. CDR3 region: CASSRGMFRRYTGELFF. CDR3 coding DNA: TGTGCCAGTAGTAGGGGTATGTTTCGGAGGTACACCGGGGAGCTGTTTTTT.

The CDR3 region has the DNA TGTGCCAGCAGTTTATCCGGGACAGGGCGGCAGCCCCAGCATTTT. It specifies CASSLSGTGRQPQHF. J is TRBJ1-5 and V is TRBV27; 9 bases line up with TRBD1. Germline assignment: CDR1 MNHEY and CDR2 SMNVEV (reference sequence). CDR3 length: 15 residues. Trimming at V came to 0 bases and at J to 7 bases, leaving 4 bases not matched to a gene.

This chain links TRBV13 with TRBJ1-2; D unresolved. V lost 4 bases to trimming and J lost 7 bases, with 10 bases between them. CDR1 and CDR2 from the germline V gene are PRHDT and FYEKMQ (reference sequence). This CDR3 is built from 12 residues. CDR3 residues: CASSSQRLGYTF. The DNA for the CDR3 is TGTGCCAGCAGCTCGCAGAGACTTGGCTACACCTTC.

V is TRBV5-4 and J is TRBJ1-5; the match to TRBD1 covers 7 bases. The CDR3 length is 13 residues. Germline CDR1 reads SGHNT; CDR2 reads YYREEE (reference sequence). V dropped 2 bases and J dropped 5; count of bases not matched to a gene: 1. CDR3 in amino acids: CASSFQGDQPQHF. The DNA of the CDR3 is TGTGCCAGCAGCTTCCAGGGGGATCAGCCCCAGCATTTT.

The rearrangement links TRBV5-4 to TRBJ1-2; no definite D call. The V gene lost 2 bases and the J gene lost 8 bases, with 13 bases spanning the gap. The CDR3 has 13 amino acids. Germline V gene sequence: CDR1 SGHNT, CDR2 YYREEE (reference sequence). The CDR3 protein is CASSLPLTIGYTF. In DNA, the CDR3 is TGTGCCAGCAGCTTACCTTTGACGATCGGCTACACCTTC.

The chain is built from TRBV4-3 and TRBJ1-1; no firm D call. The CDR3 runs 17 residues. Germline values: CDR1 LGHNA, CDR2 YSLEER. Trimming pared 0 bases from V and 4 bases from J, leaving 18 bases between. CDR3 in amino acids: CASSQDPFYLIGTEAFF. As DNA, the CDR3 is TGCGCCAGCAGCCAAGATCCGTTCTACCTCATTGGCACTGAAGCTTTCTTT.

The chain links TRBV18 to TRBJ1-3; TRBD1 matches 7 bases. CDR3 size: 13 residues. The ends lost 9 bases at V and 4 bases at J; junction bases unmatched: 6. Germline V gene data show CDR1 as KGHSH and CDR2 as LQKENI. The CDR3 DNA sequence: TGTGCCAGTAAACAGGGGAACGGAAACACCATATATTTT. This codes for CASKQGNGNTIYF. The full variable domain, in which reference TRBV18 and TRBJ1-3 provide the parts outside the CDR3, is NAGVMQNPRHLVRRRGQEARLRCSPMKGHSHVYWYRQLPEEGLKFMVYLQKENIIDESGMPKERFSAEFPKEGPSILRIQQVVRGDSAAYFCASKQGNGNTIYFGEGSWLTVV.

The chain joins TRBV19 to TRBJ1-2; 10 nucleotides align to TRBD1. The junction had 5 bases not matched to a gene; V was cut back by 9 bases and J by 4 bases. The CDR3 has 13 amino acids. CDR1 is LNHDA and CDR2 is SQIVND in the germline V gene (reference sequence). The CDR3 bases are TGTGCCAGCCGGGACAGGGGCTCCTATGGCTACACCTTC. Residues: CASRDRGSYGYTF.

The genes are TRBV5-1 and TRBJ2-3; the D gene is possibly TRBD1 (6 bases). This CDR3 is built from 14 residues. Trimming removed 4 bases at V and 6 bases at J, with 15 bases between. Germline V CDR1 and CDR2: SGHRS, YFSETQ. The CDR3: CASSPGEGGDTQYF. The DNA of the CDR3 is TGCGCCAGCAGCCCAGGGGAAGGTGGGGATACGCAGTATTTT.

CDR3 loop: CASSDSGTGSYNEQFF. The CDR3 DNA reads TGTGCCAGCAGTGACTCCGGGACAGGGTCTTACAATGAGCAGTTCTTC. The chain recombines TRBV6-4 with TRBJ2-1; TRBD1 matches 9 bases. V lost 0 bases, J lost 4 bases, and 4 bases stayed unmatched. The CDR3 runs 16 residues. Germline lookup yields CDR1 MRHNA and CDR2 SNTAGT.

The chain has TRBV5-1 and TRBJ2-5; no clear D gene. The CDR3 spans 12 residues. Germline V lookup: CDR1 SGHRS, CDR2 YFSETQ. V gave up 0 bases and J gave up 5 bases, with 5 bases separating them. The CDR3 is CASSLASETQYF. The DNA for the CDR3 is TGCGCCAGCAGCTTGGCATCCGAGACCCAGTACTTC.

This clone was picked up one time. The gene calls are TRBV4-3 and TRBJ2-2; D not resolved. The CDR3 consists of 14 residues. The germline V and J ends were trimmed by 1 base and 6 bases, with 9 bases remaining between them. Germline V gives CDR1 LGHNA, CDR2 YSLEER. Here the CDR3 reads CASSQGPGAGELFF. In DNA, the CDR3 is TGCGCCAGCAGCCAAGGACCGGGTGCCGGGGAGCTGTTTTTT.

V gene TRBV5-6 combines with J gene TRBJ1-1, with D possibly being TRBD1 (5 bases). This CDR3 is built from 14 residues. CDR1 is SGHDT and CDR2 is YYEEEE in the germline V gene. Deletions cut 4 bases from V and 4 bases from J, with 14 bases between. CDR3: CASSLRRGATEAFF. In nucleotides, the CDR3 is TGTGCCAGCAGCCTGAGGAGGGGAGCCACTGAAGCTTTCTTT.

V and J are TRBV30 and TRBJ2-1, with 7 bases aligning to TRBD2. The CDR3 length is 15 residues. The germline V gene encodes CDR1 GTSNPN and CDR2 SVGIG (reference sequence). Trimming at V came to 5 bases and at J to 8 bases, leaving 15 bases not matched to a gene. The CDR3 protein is CAWLRPRLAWDEQFF. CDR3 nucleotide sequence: TGTGCCTGGCTAAGGCCCCGACTAGCTTGGGATGAGCAGTTCTTC.

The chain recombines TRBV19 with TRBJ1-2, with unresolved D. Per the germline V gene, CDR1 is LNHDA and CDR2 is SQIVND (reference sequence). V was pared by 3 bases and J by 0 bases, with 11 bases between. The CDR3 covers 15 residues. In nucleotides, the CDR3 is TGTGCCAGTAGTATGGATCGGGGAGCTAACTATGGCTACACCTTC. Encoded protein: CASSMDRGANYGYTF.